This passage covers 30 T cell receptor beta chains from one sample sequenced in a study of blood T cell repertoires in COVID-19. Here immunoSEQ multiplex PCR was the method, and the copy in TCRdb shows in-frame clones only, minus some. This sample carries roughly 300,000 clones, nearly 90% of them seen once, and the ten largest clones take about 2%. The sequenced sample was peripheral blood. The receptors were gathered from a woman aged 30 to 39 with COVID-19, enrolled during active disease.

CDR3 region: CASSRANNSPLHF. The CDR3, as DNA: TGTGCCAGCAGTAGAGCAAATAATTCACCCCTCCACTTT. This chain joins TRBV27 and TRBJ1-6; D uncertain. This CDR3 spans 13 amino acids. V shed 5 bases and J shed 5 bases, with 7 bases lying between them. Germline-derived CDR1 and CDR2 are MNHEY and SMNVEV (reference sequence).

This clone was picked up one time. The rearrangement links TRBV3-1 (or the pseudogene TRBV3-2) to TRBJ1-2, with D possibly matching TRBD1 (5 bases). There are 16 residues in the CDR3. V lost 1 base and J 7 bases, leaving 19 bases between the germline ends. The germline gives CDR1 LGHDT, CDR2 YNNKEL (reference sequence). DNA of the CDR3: TGTGCCAGCAGCCAAGGTGCGGCAGGGAGGCTCGGTGGCTACACCTTC. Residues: CASSQGAAGRLGGYTF.

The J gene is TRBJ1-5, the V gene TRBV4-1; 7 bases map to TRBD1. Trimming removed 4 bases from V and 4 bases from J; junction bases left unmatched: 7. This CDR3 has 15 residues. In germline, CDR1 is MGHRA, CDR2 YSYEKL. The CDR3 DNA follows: TGCGCCAGCAGCCTAATAACAGGGGAGAATCAGCCCCAGCATTTT. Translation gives CASSLITGENQPQHF.

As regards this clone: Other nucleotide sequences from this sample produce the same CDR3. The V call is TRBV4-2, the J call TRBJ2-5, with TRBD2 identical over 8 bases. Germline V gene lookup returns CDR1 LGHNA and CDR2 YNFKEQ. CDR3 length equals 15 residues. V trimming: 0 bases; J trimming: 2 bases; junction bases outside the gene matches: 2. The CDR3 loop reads CASSQDRGGQETQYF. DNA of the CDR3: TGTGCCAGCAGCCAAGACCGGGGGGGGCAAGAGACCCAGTACTTC.

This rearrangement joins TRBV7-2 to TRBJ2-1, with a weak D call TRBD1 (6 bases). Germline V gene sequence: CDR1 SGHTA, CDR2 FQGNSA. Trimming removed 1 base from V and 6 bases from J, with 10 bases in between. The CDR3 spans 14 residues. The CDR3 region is CASSLDTGPNEQFF. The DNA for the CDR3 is TGTGCCAGCAGCTTAGATACAGGGCCCAATGAGCAGTTCTTC.

The CDR3 DNA follows: TGTGCCAGCAGTCGGACAGCCGCCGTCGGCTATGGCTACACCTTC. As protein: CASSRTAAVGYGYTF. The rearrangement joins TRBV5-4 to TRBJ1-2; tentatively, D is TRBD1 (6 bases). This CDR3 has 15 amino acids. V lost 5 bases and J lost 4, with 18 bases in between. Germline CDR1 is SGHNT and CDR2 is YYREEE (reference sequence). Supplemented by reference TRBV5-4 and TRBJ1-2, the full variable domain reads ETGVTQSPTHLIKTRGQQVTLRCSSQSGHNTVSWYQQALGQGPQFIFQYYREEENGRGNFPPRFSGLQFPNYSSELNVNALELDDSALYLCASSRTAAVGYGYTFGSGTRLTVV.

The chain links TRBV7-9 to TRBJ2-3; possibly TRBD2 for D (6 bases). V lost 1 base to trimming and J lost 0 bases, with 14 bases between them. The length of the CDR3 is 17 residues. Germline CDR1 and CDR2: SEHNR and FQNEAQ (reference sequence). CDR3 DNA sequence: TGTGCCAGCAGCTTAGGGAGCGGGCGTACTAGCACAGATACGCAGTATTTT. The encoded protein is CASSLGSGRTSTDTQYF.

The CDR3 DNA reads TGCGCCAGCAGCCAGGGGGGGGACGGGGACCCAACCGGGGAGCTGTTTTTT. It encodes CASSQGGDGDPTGELFF. This chain connects TRBV4-1 to TRBJ2-2, with 7 bases lining up with TRBD2. The CDR3 is made up of 17 amino acids. V shed 3 bases, J shed 5 bases, and the junction held 12 bases outside the gene matches. Per germline, CDR1 MGHRA and CDR2 YSYEKL.

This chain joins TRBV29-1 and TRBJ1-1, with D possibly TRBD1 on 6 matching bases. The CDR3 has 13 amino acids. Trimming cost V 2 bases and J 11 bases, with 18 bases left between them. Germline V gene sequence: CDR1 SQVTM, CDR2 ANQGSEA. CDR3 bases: TGCAGCGTTGAAAAGGTGGGGACACCCGCGGCTTTCTTT. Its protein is CSVEKVGTPAAFF.

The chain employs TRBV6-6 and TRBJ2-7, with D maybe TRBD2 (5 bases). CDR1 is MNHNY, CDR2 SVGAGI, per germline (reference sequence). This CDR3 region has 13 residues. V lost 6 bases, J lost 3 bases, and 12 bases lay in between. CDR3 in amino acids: CASSEPGNYEQYF. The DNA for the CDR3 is TGTGCCAGCAGCGAGCCGGGAAACTACGAGCAGTACTTC.

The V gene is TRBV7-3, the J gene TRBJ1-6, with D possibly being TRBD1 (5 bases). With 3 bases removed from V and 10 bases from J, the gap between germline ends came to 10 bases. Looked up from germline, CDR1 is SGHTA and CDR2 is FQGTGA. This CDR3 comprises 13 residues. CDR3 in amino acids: CASSLGGASPLHF. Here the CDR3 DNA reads TGTGCCAGCAGCTTGGGCGGGGCATCACCCCTCCACTTT.

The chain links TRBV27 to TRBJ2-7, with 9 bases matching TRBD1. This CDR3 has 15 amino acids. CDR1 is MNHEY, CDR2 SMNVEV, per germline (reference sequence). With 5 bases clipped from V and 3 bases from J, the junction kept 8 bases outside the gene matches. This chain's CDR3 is CASSPRTGAIYEQYV. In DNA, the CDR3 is TGTGCCAGCAGTCCACGGACAGGGGCCATCTACGAGCAGTACGTC.

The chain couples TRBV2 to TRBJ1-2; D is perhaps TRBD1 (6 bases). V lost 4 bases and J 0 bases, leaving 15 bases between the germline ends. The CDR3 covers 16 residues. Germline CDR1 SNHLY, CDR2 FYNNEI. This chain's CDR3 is CASSVQGINPNYGYTF. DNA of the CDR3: TGTGCCAGCAGTGTCCAGGGGATTAACCCTAACTATGGCTACACCTTC.

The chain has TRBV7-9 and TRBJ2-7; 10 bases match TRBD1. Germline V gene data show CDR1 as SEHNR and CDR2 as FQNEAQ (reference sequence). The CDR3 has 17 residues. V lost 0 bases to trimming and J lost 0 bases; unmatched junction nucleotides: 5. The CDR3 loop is CASSLAGQGPSSYEQYV. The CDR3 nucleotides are TGTGCCAGCAGCTTAGCGGGACAGGGGCCGAGCTCCTACGAGCAGTACGTC.

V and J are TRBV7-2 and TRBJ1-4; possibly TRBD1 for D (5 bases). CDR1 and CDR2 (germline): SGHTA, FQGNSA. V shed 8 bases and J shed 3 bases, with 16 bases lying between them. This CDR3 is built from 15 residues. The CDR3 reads CASSPRQTPNEKLFF. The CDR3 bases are TGTGCCAGCTCTCCAAGACAGACCCCTAATGAAAAACTGTTTTTT.

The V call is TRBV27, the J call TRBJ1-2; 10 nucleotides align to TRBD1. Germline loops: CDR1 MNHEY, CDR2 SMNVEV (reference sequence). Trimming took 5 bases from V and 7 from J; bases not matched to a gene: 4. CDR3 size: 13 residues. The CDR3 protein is CASSRTGGSGYTF. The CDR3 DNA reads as TGTGCCAGCAGTCGGACAGGGGGGTCTGGCTACACCTTC.

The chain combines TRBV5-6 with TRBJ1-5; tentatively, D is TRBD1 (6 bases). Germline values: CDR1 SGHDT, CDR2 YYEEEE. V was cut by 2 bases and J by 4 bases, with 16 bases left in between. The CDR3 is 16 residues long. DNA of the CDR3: TGTGCCAGCAGCTTATCGACAGGAGTGTCAAATCAGCCCCAGCATTTT. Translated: CASSLSTGVSNQPQHF.

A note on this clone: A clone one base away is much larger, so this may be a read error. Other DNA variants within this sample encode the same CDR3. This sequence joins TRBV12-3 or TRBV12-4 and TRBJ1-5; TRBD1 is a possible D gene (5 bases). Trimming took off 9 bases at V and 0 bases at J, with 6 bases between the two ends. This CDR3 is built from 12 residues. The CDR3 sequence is CASRGSNQPQHF. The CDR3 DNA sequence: TGTGCCAGTAGGGGTAGCAATCAGCCCCAGCATTTT.

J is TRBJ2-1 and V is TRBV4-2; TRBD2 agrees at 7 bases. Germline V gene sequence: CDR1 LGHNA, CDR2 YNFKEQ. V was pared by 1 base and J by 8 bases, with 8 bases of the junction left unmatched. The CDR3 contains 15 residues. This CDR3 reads CASSQAGLGFDEQFF. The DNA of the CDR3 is TGTGCCAGCAGCCAAGCCGGACTAGGATTCGATGAGCAGTTCTTC.

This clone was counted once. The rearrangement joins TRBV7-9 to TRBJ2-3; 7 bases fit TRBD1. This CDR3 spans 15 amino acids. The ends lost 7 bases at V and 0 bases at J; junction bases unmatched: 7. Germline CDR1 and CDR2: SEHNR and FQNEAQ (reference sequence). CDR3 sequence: CASTKNRGSTDTQYF. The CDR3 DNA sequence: TGTGCCAGCACCAAAAACAGGGGTAGCACAGATACGCAGTATTTT.

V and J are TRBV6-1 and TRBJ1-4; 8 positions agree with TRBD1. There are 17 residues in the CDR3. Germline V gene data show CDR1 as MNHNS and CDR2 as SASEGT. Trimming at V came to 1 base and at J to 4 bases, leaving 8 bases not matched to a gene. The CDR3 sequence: CASSEGFGTGHNEKLFF. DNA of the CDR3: TGTGCCAGCAGTGAAGGGTTTGGGACAGGACATAATGAAAAACTGTTTTTT.

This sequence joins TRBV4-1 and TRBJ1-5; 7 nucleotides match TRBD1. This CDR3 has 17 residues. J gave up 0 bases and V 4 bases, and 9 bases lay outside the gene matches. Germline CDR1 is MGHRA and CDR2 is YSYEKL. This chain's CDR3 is CASSPRDSHYSNQPQHF. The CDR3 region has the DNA TGCGCCAGCAGCCCTAGGGACAGCCATTATAGCAATCAGCCCCAGCATTTT.

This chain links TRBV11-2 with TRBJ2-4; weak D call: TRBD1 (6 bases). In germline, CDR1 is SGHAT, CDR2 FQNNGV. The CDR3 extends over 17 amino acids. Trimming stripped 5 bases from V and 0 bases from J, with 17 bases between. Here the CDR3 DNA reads TGTGCCAGCAGCCCACGTACAGGGACAATAGCCAAAAACATTCAGTACTTC. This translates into CASSPRTGTIAKNIQYF.

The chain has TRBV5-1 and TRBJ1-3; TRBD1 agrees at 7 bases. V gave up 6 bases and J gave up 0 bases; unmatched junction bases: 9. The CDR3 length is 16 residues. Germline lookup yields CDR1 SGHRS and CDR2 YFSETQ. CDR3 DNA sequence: TGCGCCAGCACCCCAGGGGGGTCTTACTCTGGAAACACCATATATTTT. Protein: CASTPGGSYSGNTIYF.

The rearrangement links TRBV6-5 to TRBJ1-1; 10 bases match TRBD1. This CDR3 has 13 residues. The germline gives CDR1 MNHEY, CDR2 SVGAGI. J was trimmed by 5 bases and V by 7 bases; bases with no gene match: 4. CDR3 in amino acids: CASTGTGVTEAFF. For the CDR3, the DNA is TGTGCCAGCACCGGGACAGGGGTTACTGAAGCTTTCTTT.

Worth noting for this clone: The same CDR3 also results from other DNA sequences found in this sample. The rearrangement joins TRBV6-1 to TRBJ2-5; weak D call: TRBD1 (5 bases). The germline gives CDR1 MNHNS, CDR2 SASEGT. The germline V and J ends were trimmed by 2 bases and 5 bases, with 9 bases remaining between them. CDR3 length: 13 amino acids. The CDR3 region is CASSEQGRETQYF. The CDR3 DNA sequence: TGTGCCAGCAGTGAACAGGGAAGGGAGACCCAGTACTTC.

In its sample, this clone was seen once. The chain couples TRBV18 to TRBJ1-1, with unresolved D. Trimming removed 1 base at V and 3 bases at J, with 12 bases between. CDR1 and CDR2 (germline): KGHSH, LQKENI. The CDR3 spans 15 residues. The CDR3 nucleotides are TGTGCCAGCTCACCACGGAGGAACCCGGACACTGAAGCTTTCTTT. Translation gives CASSPRRNPDTEAFF.

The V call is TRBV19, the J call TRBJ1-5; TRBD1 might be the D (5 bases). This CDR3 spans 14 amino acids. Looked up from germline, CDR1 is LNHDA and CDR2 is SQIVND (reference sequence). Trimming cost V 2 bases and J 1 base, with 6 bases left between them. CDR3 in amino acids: CASSIWGSNQPQHF. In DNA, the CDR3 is TGTGCCAGTAGTATATGGGGCAGCAATCAGCCCCAGCATTTT.

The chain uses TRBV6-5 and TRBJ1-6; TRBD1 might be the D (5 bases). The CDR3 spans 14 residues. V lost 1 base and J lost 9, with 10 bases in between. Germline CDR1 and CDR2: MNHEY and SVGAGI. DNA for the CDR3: TGTGCCAGCAGTTACTTGGGGGAGGGTTCACCCCTCCACTTT. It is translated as CASSYLGEGSPLHF.

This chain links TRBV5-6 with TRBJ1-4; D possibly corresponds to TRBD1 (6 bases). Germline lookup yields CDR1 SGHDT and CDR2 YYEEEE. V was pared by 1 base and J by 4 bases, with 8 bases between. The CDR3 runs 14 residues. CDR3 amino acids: CASSLRGNNEKLFF. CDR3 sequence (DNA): TGTGCCAGCAGCTTGAGGGGGAATAATGAAAAACTGTTTTTT.